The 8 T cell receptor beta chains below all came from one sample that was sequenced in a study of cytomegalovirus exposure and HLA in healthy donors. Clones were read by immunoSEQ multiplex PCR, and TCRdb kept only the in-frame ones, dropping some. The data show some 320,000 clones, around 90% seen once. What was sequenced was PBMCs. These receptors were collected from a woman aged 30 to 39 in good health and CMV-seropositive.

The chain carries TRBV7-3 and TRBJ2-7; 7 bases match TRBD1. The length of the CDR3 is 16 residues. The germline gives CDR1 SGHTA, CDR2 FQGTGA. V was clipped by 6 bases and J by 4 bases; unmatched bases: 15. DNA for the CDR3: TGTGCCAGCAGTCCTGATCCGGGACAGCCTCTTTACGAGCAGTACTTC. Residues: CASSPDPGQPLYEQYF.

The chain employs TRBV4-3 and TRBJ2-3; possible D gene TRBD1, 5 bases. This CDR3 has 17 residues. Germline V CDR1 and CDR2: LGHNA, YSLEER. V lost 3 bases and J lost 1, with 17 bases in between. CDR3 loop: CASSHCLQVARTDTQYF. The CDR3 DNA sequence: TGCGCCAGCAGCCATTGCTTACAGGTGGCCCGCACAGATACGCAGTATTTT.

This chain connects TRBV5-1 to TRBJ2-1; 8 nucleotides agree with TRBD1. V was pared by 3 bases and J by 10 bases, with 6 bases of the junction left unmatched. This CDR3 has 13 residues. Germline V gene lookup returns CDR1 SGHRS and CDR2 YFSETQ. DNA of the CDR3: TGCGCCAGCAGCTCGACAGGGGCCAAGGAGCAGTTCTTC. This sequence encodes CASSSTGAKEQFF.

The CDR3 is CASSYITGEANYGYTF. The CDR3 coding sequence is TGTGCCAGCAGTTACATAACAGGGGAGGCTAACTATGGCTACACCTTC. The V and J genes are TRBV28 and TRBJ1-2, with 7 bases fitting TRBD1. Germline V gene sequence: CDR1 MDHEN, CDR2 SYDVKM. This CDR3 spans 16 amino acids. The junction had 8 bases not matched to a gene; V was cut back by 4 bases and J by 0 bases.

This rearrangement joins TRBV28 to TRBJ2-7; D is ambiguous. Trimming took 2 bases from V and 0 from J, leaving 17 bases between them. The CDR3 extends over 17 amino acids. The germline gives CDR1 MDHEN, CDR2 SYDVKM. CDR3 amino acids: CASSLPLVAPLSYEQYF. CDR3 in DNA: TGTGCCAGCAGTTTACCATTAGTCGCCCCCCTCTCCTACGAGCAGTACTTC.

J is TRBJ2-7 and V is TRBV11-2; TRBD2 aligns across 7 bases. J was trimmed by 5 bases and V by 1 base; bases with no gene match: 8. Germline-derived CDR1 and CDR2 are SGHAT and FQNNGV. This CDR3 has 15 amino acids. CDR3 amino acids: CASSLVVERGHEQYF. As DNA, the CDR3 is TGTGCCAGCAGCTTAGTGGTTGAGCGGGGACACGAGCAGTACTTC. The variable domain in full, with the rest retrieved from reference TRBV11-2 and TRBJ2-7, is EAGVAQSPRYKIIEKRQSVAFWCNPISGHATLYWYQQILGQGPKLLIQFQNNGVVDDSQLPKDRFSAERLKGVDSTLKIQPAKLEDSAVYLCASSLVVERGHEQYFGPGTRLTVT.

This CDR3 reads CSVEGLPWEPTEAEAFF. For the CDR3, the DNA is TGCAGCGTTGAAGGACTCCCATGGGAACCAACAGAGGCCGAAGCTTTCTTT. The chain joins TRBV29-1 to TRBJ1-1; D unclear. Between the trimmed V and J ends, which lost 1 base and 8 bases, there was a span of 26 bases. This CDR3 contains 17 residues. The germline CDR1 and CDR2 sequences are SQVTM and ANQGSEA.

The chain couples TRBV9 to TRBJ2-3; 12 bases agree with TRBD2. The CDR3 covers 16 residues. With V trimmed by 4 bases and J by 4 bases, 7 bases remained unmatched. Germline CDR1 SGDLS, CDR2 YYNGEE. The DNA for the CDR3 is TGTGCCAGCAGCCCGAGACTAGCGGGAGTATCAGATACGCAGTATTTT. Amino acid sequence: CASSPRLAGVSDTQYF.